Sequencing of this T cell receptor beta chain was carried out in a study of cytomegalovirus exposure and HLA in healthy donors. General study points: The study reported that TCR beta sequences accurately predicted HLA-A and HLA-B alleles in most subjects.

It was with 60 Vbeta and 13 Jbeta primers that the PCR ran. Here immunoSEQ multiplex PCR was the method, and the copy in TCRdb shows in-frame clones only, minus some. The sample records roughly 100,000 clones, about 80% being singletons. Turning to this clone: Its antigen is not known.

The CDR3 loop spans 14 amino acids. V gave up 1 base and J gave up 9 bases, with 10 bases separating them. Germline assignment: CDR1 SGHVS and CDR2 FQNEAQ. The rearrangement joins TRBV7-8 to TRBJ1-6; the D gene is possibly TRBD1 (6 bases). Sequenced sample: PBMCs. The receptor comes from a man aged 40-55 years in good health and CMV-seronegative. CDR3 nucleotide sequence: TGTGCCAGCAGCTTAGGACAGGCAGGTTCACCCCTCCACTTT. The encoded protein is CASSLGQAGSPLHF.